One and the same sample provided the 32 T cell receptor beta chains below, sequenced in a study of blood T cells in healthy people across ages. The authors ran a second PCR of roughly 6 to 12 cycles using a sample-barcoded 5' primer and a J-beta primer mix. TCRdb reprocessed the 5' RACE reads via MiXCR and lists one record per CDR3 protein. This sample has hundreds of thousands of distinct CDR3 sequences; approximately 53% occur once, and the top ten carry approximately 24%. Sequenced material: blood. The receptors were gathered from a man aged 35 to 55 in good health.

The chain employs TRBV20-1 and TRBJ2-1, with 8 bases fitting TRBD1. Looked up from germline, CDR1 is DFQATT and CDR2 is SNEGSKA (reference sequence). V gave up 0 bases and J gave up 12 bases; unmatched junction bases: 13. The CDR3 is 15 residues long. The CDR3 region has the DNA TGCAGTGCTAGAGATCTGGACAGGGTTGGGTTGATGCAGTTCTTC. It encodes CSARDLDRVGLMQFF.

V gene TRBV5-1 combines with J gene TRBJ2-5, with 10 positions matching TRBD2. Germline V gene data show CDR1 as SGHRS and CDR2 as YFSETQ. The CDR3 runs 18 residues. The ends lost 0 bases at V and 1 base at J; junction bases unmatched: 9. The CDR3 region has the DNA TGCGCCAGCAGCTTGGGAGTTGGTAGCGGGAGGTTCCAAGAGACCCAGTACTTC. Translated, it gives CASSLGVGSGRFQETQYF.

Only a few counts were recorded for this clonotype. The chain carries TRBV29-1 and TRBJ2-1, with TRBD2 matching over 7 bases. CDR3 size: 13 residues. The germline CDR1 and CDR2 sequences are SQVTM and ANQGSEA. After removal of 8 bases from V and 3 bases from J, the junction contained 7 bases not matched to a gene. CDR3 sequence (DNA): TGCAGCAAAACCGGGACTAACTACAATGAGCAGTTCTTC. This translates into CSKTGTNYNEQFF.

The chain is built from TRBV12-3 or TRBV12-4 and TRBJ1-5, with TRBD1 matching over 7 bases. V lost 4 bases, J lost 3 bases, and 3 bases stayed unmatched. CDR3 length: 14 residues. CDR3 sequence (DNA): TGTGCCAGCAGTTCCGACAGGGACAATCAGCCCCAGCATTTT. Its translation: CASSSDRDNQPQHF.

V gene TRBV15 combines with J gene TRBJ1-2, with 7 bases matching TRBD1. Per germline, CDR1 LNHNV and CDR2 YYDKDF (reference sequence). V was clipped by 8 bases and J by 0 bases; unmatched bases: 3. This CDR3 region has 13 residues. CDR3 region: CATRGQANYGYTF. The CDR3 coding sequence is TGTGCCACCCGAGGACAGGCTAACTATGGCTACACCTTC.

The rearrangement uses TRBV7-3 and TRBJ2-1; D remains unclear. Germline V CDR1 and CDR2: SGHTA, FQGTGA. The CDR3 has 14 amino acids. V was shortened by 5 bases and J by 8 bases, with 16 bases between the two germline ends. The CDR3 nucleotides are TGTGCCAGCAGCCCAATGACTGGAGAGGATGAGCAGTTCTTC. The encoded protein is CASSPMTGEDEQFF.

The J gene is TRBJ2-7, the V gene TRBV12-3 or TRBV12-4; 7 positions agree with TRBD2. After removal of 6 bases from V and 0 bases from J, the junction contained 5 bases not matched to a gene. This CDR3 is built from 14 residues. The CDR3 DNA is TGTGCCAGCAGGGACGGGGGGAGCTCCTACGAGCAGTACTTC. Translation: CASRDGGSSYEQYF.

The J gene is TRBJ2-1, the V gene TRBV7-8; D is tentatively TRBD1 or TRBD2 (6 bases each). The DNA end favors TRBJ2-7, so the J call may be wrong. This CDR3 spans 13 amino acids. The germline gives CDR1 SGHVS, CDR2 FQNEAQ. In nucleotides, the CDR3 is TGTGCCAGCAGCTGGGGGGCAGGGTACGAGCAGTACTTC. This codes for CASSWGAGYEQYF.

This clonotype was seen a few times. The V and J genes are TRBV15 and TRBJ1-5; D is unclear. Germline assignment: CDR1 LNHNV and CDR2 YYDKDF (reference sequence). The V end lost 1 base, the J end lost 2 bases, and 12 bases lay between the germline ends. The CDR3 covers 16 residues. CDR3 sequence reads: CATSRVDLQGNQPQHF. DNA for the CDR3: TGTGCCACCAGCAGAGTTGACCTCCAGGGCAATCAGCCCCAGCATTTT.

This sequence joins TRBV29-1 and TRBJ1-5; no clear D. CDR1 is SQVTM and CDR2 is ANQGSEA in the germline V gene. The CDR3 consists of 13 residues. V was cut by 6 bases and J by 5 bases, with 14 bases left in between. CDR3 nucleotide sequence: TGCAGCGTAGAGTACTCGACTGATCAGCCCCAGCATTTT. It is translated as CSVEYSTDQPQHF.

The V call is TRBV6-2 or TRBV6-3, the J call TRBJ1-5; D possibly corresponds to TRBD1 (5 bases). Germline CDR1 and CDR2: MNHEY and SVGEGT. V shed 0 bases and J shed 5 bases, with 14 bases lying between them. There are 16 residues in the CDR3. The CDR3 loop is CASSYSEKTRDQPQHF. The DNA of the CDR3 is TGTGCCAGCAGTTACTCGGAGAAAACCAGGGATCAGCCCCAGCATTTT.

The chain employs TRBV20-1 and TRBJ2-1, with TRBD1 matching 8 bases. The germline V gene encodes CDR1 DFQATT and CDR2 SNEGSKA (reference sequence). Trimming cost V 5 bases and J 8 bases; bases outside gene matches: 8. The CDR3 consists of 13 residues. CDR3 nucleotides: TGCAGTGCTGGAAGGACAGGGCGGTATGAGCAGTTCTTC. Protein sequence: CSAGRTGRYEQFF.

The chain carries TRBV27 and TRBJ2-3; TRBD2 agrees at 10 bases. CDR3 length: 15 residues. CDR1 and CDR2 from the germline V gene are MNHEY and SMNVEV (reference sequence). V was pared by 6 bases and J by 5 bases, with 8 bases of the junction left unmatched. The CDR3 coding sequence is TGTGCCAGCAGCCTTACTAGCGGGATGGGAGATACGCAGTATTTT. Its protein product is CASSLTSGMGDTQYF.

The CDR3 DNA follows: TGCAGTGCTAGAGGGAAAGAGGGGTCCACAGATACGCAGTATTTT. Residues: CSARGKEGSTDTQYF. The J gene is TRBJ2-3, the V gene TRBV20-1, with D tentatively TRBD1 or TRBD2 (5 bases each). The CDR3 totals 15 residues. Germline CDR1 reads DFQATT; CDR2 reads SNEGSKA (reference sequence). V was pared by 1 base and J by 2 bases, with 13 bases between.

V usage is TRBV15 and J usage is TRBJ2-1; D not resolved. Trimming shortened V by 3 bases and J by 0 bases, and 12 bases separated the two germline ends. This CDR3 spans 16 amino acids. CDR1 is LNHNV, CDR2 YYDKDF, per germline (reference sequence). CDR3 protein: CATSSPDPSSYNEQFF. The CDR3 DNA reads TGTGCCACCAGCAGTCCCGATCCTAGCTCCTACAATGAGCAGTTCTTC.

The V and J genes are TRBV7-2 and TRBJ2-1; D assignment may be TRBD1 or TRBD2 (5 bases each). This CDR3 is built from 14 residues. From germline, CDR1 is SGHTA and CDR2 FQGNSA. The V end was cut by 8 bases, the J end by 0 bases, with 11 bases between. The CDR3 coding sequence is TGTGCCAGCGGGGGTTCTAGCTCCTACAATGAGCAGTTCTTC. This translates into CASGGSSSYNEQFF.

This chain uses TRBV11-2 with TRBJ2-5; 10 positions match TRBD2. The length of the CDR3 is 13 residues. Losses at the gene ends were 2 bases for V and 11 bases for J; bases not matched to a gene: 5. Germline lookup yields CDR1 SGHAT and CDR2 FQNNGV. CDR3 region: CASSLNGLADQYF. CDR3 coding DNA: TGTGCCAGCAGCTTAAATGGACTAGCGGATCAGTACTTC.

The V call is TRBV20-1, the J call TRBJ2-3; TRBD2 agrees at 8 bases. Germline CDR1 and CDR2: DFQATT and SNEGSKA (reference sequence). After removal of 3 bases from V and 0 bases from J, the junction contained 8 bases not matched to a gene. The CDR3 consists of 16 residues. The CDR3 DNA sequence: TGCAGTGCTAGTCGGCGGGGGGCGACTAGCACAGATACGCAGTATTTT. Residues: CSASRRGATSTDTQYF.

The chain is built from TRBV2 and TRBJ1-5; maybe TRBD1 (5 bases). The CDR3 consists of 14 residues. Germline lookup yields CDR1 SNHLY and CDR2 FYNNEI. The germline V and J ends were trimmed by 3 bases and 11 bases, with 17 bases remaining between them. DNA of the CDR3: TGTGCCAGCAGTGACCTAGCGGGAGGGGAGACCCAGCATTTT. Amino acid sequence: CASSDLAGGETQHF.

The sample holds many counts of this clonotype. The rearrangement uses TRBV4-2 and TRBJ1-2; D unresolved. The V and J ends lost 1 base and 7 bases respectively, with 10 bases between them. The CDR3 has 13 amino acids. CDR1 and CDR2 from the germline V gene are LGHNA and YNFKEQ. CDR3 DNA sequence: TGTGCCAGCAGCCAAGCCTGGATAAGTGGCTACACCTTC. Translating gives CASSQAWISGYTF.

V gene TRBV9 combines with J gene TRBJ2-7, with D unresolved. CDR1 and CDR2 from the germline V gene are SGDLS and YYNGEE. V was pared by 3 bases and J by 6 bases, with 13 bases between. The CDR3 totals 13 residues. This chain's CDR3 is CASSANLWSEQYF. DNA for the CDR3: TGTGCCAGCAGCGCCAACCTTTGGTCCGAGCAGTACTTC.

A few counts support this clonotype. The chain has TRBV6-4 and TRBJ2-7; possibly TRBD1 or TRBD2 for D (5 bases each). The CDR3 totals 12 residues. The V end lost 7 bases, the J end lost 5 bases, and 12 bases lay between the germline ends. CDR1 MRHNA and CDR2 SNTAGT come from the germline V gene. Here the CDR3 reads CASTAGSHEQYF. CDR3 nucleotides: TGTGCCAGCACTGCAGGGAGCCACGAGCAGTACTTC.

Only a few counts were recorded for this clonotype. The chain couples TRBV2 to TRBJ2-7; 7 bases fit TRBD1. Germline values: CDR1 SNHLY, CDR2 FYNNEI. With 6 bases clipped from V and 1 base from J, the junction kept 6 bases outside the gene matches. This CDR3 is built from 14 residues. DNA of the CDR3: TGTGCCAGCAGCGTACCGGGACAGTCCTACGAGCAGTACTTC. Translated: CASSVPGQSYEQYF.

The chain couples TRBV6-1 to TRBJ2-5; no firm D call. Deletions cut 6 bases from V and 5 bases from J, with 10 bases between. Per the germline V gene, CDR1 is MNHNS and CDR2 is SASEGT. This CDR3 is 12 amino acids long. CDR3 sequence (DNA): TGTGCCAGCAGGGCCAATATGGAGACCCAGTACTTC. It codes for CASRANMETQYF.

The gene calls are TRBV27 and TRBJ2-3; D not certain. The V gene lost 2 bases and the J gene lost 2 bases, with 11 bases spanning the gap. CDR1 MNHEY and CDR2 SMNVEV come from the germline V gene (reference sequence). This CDR3 is 15 amino acids long. CDR3 in amino acids: CASSLEARNTDTQYF. The CDR3 bases are TGTGCCAGCAGTTTAGAGGCCAGGAACACAGATACGCAGTATTTT.

Note on this clonotype: A much bigger clone sits one base away, suggesting this may be a read error. The rearrangement links TRBV29-1 to TRBJ2-5, with 10 nucleotides matching TRBD1. Near its end, the DNA agrees better with TRBJ2-7, so the J call may be wrong. The CDR3 runs to 13 residues. Germline CDR1 is SQVTM and CDR2 is ANQGSEA. CDR3 residues: CSAVGTGDYEQYF. CDR3 in DNA: TGCAGCGCTGTTGGGACAGGGGACTACGAGCAGTACTTC.

This chain joins TRBV6-1 and TRBJ2-3, with D tentatively TRBD2 (6 bases). The germline V and J ends were trimmed by 6 bases and 0 bases, with 25 bases remaining between them. The germline V gene encodes CDR1 MNHNS and CDR2 SASEGT. The CDR3 has 19 amino acids. The CDR3: CASRVEPGLGRTSTDTQYF. CDR3 coding DNA: TGTGCCAGCAGAGTCGAACCGGGACTTGGCAGAACTAGCACAGATACGCAGTATTTT.

The rearrangement uses TRBV15 and TRBJ2-3; D is unclear. The germline V gene has CDR1 LNHNV and CDR2 YYDKDF (reference sequence). V was pared by 0 bases and J by 2 bases, with 12 bases between. The CDR3 has 16 residues. The CDR3 DNA follows: TGTGCCACCAGCAGAGATAGGATAGAGATCACAGATACGCAGTATTTT. Encoded protein: CATSRDRIEITDTQYF.

This clonotype has more than one count but fewer than ten. The CDR3 loop reads CASSPERGPETQYF. Here the CDR3 DNA reads TGTGCCAGCAGCCCGGAAAGGGGGCCAGAGACCCAGTACTTC. V is TRBV7-2 and J is TRBJ2-5; 7 bases line up with TRBD1. This CDR3 comprises 14 residues. CDR1 is SGHTA and CDR2 is FQGNSA in the germline V gene. Trimming took 5 bases from V and 4 from J; bases not matched to a gene: 7.

On this clonotype itself: A much larger clone sits a single nucleotide away, making a read error possible. V and J are TRBV25-1 and TRBJ1-2; the D gene is possibly TRBD1 (6 bases). This CDR3 is built from 15 residues. From germline, CDR1 is MGHDK and CDR2 SYGVNS. V lost 5 bases to trimming and J lost 1 base, with 14 bases between them. In nucleotides, the CDR3 is TGTGCCAGCAGTAAATTGGGCAGGGGTAACTATGGCTACACCTTC. Amino acid sequence: CASSKLGRGNYGYTF.

Regarding this clonotype: A much more abundant neighbour one base away suggests this may be a read error. This sequence joins TRBV20-1 and TRBJ2-1; no firm D call. V lost 6 bases to trimming and J lost 2 bases, with 20 bases between them. CDR3 length: 16 residues. Germline V gene lookup returns CDR1 DFQATT and CDR2 SNEGSKA (reference sequence). The CDR3 sequence is CSAPSPLRPAYNEQFF. CDR3 nucleotides: TGCAGTGCCCCGAGCCCTCTGAGACCAGCCTACAATGAGCAGTTCTTC.

A remark on this clonotype: Germline and junction disagree at one end, which may indicate a read error. J is TRBJ2-1 and V is TRBV12-3 or TRBV12-4; D is undetermined. CDR3 size: 14 residues. Here the CDR3 DNA reads TGTGCCGGCAGTCCCCCATCCTGGGCTTCTGAGCAGTTCTTC. As protein: CAGSPPSWASEQFF.